Listed below are T cell receptor beta chains from one sample, sequenced in a study of Graves' ophthalmopathy and Graves' hyperthyroidism. TCRdb re-called the multiplex PCR reads with MiXCR, one entry per CDR3 protein. The sample consists of approximately 640,000 distinct CDR3 sequences, about 41% of them appearing once. Sequencing was performed on peripheral blood. These receptors came from an adult man with Graves' ophthalmopathy. Each CDR3 is given with its conserved first and last residue. A D gene is named only where the DNA matches it firmly. The listing skips clone size in some rows; elsewhere it reads once, few, many or a size class.

j_call | v_call | d_call | cdr3_length | clone_size | cdr3_nt | cdr3_aa
TRBJ2-2 | TRBV9 | NA | 13 | few | TGTGCCAGCAGCGGCGAGAGAACCGGGGAGCTGTTTTTT | CASSGERTGELFF
TRBJ2-7 | TRBV30 | NA | 11 | few | TGTGCCTGGAAACTTTCCTACGAGCAGTACTTC | CAWKLSYEQYF
TRBJ1-4 | TRBV7-2 | TRBD1 | 17 | NA | TGCGCCAGCAGCCAAGATTTACAGGGGTCAACTAATGAAAAACTGTTTTTT | CASSQDLQGSTNEKLFF
TRBJ1-1 | TRBV7-9 | NA | 11 | many | TGTGCCATGAGCGAGAACACTGAAGCTTTCTTT | CAMSENTEAFF
TRBJ1-5 | TRBV24-1 | NA | 11 | NA | TGTGCCACCAGTGGACATCAGCCCCAGCATTTT | CATSGHQPQHF
TRBJ2-1 | TRBV25-1 | TRBD2 | 16 | NA | TGTGCCAGCAGTGCGACTCTAGCGGGAGTGGGCAATGAGCAGTTCTTC | CASSATLAGVGNEQFF
TRBJ1-5 | TRBV15 | TRBD1 | 20 | NA | TGTGCCACCAGCAGAGATGGGGGACAGGGCAGCCGGGGAGGCAATCAGCCCCAGCATTTT | CATSRDGGQGSRGGNQPQHF
TRBJ1-2 | TRBV29-1 | NA | 11 | many | TGCAACGTGGGGGTCTTCTATGGCTACACCTTC | CNVGVFYGYTF
TRBJ2-2 | TRBV11-2 | NA | 15 | NA | TGTGCCAGCAGGCCTCGAGCTGGGGCCACCGGGGAGCTGTTATTT | CASRPRAGATGELLF
TRBJ2-7 | TRBV20-1 | TRBD2 | 14 | many | TGCAGTGCTAGAGGCGGGAGCGGTATCTACGAGCAGTACTTC | CSARGGSGIYEQYF
TRBJ2-5 | TRBV19 | TRBD1 | 14 | NA | TGTGCCAGTAGTATACAGGGGGCCGTAGAGACCCAGTACTTC | CASSIQGAVETQYF
TRBJ1-2 | TRBV12-3/TRBV12-4 | NA | 13 | many | TGTGCCAGCAATGAGGGGCAGGGCTATGGCTACACCTTC | CASNEGQGYGYTF
TRBJ2-7 | TRBV14 | NA | 14 | NA | TGTGCCAGCAGCCAAGGGGGGCGCTCCTACGAGCAGTACTTC | CASSQGGRSYEQYF
TRBJ2-5 | TRBV5-1 | TRBD1 | 14 | many | TGCGCCAGCAGAGTCGGGACAGAGCAAGAGACCCAGTACTTC | CASRVGTEQETQYF
TRBJ1-1 | TRBV2 | TRBD1 | 14 | NA | TGTGCCAGCAAGGCCAGGGGGGGGCAAGGTGAAGCTTTCTTT | CASKARGGQGEAFF
TRBJ1-5 | TRBV20-1 | TRBD1 | 14 | many | TGCAGTGCTAGGCAGACAGGGACGGGGCAGCCCCAGCATTTT | CSARQTGTGQPQHF
TRBJ1-4 | TRBV15 | NA | 15 | many | TGTGCCACCAGCAGAATCGGACGAGTAGAGGAAAAACTGTTTTTT | CATSRIGRVEEKLFF
TRBJ1-2 | TRBV7-2 | NA | 13 | many | TGTGCCAGCAGCCCACGGGCATGGTATGGCTACACCTTC | CASSPRAWYGYTF
TRBJ1-2 | TRBV7-9 | NA | 17 | once | TGTGCCAGCAGCCCGAGCCCTGCCGGGACCCAAGACTATGGCTACACCTTC | CASSPSPAGTQDYGYTF
TRBJ1-2 | TRBV7-2 | NA | 12 | many | TGTGCCAGCAGCCAAATAACGGGCTTCTACACCTTC | CASSQITGFYTF
TRBJ1-6 | TRBV5-4 | NA | 14 | NA | TGTGCCAGCAGCGGGACTAGCGGGGGTTCACCCCTCCACTTT | CASSGTSGGSPLHF
TRBJ1-5 | TRBV15 | NA | 13 | many | TGTGCCACAGGGAGAGCTCGCAATCAGCCCCAGCATTTT | CATGRARNQPQHF
TRBJ2-3 | TRBV2 | NA | 15 | NA | TGTGCCAGCAGGGCTGACTCCGTAGCTTCGGATACGCAGTATTTT | CASRADSVASDTQYF
TRBJ1-2 | TRBV9 | TRBD1 | 14 | many | TGTGCCAGCAGCACCGCAGGGGGCAACTATGGCTACACCTTC | CASSTAGGNYGYTF
TRBJ2-5 | TRBV10-3 | NA | 14 | NA | TGTGCCATCAGTAGGGGCAAGGGTCAAGAGACCCAGTACTTC | CAISRGKGQETQYF
TRBJ1-2 | TRBV5-8 | NA | 12 | many | TGTGCCAGCAGCTTGAGGGGTCTTGGCTACACCTTC | CASSLRGLGYTF
TRBJ1-2 | TRBV24-1 | NA | 12 | many | TGTGCCACCAGTGATACCGAGGACGGCTACACCTTC | CATSDTEDGYTF
TRBJ2-6 | TRBV24-1 | TRBD2 | 17 | many | TGTGCCACCACGCCGCGGGAGGGCCTCGCTGGGGCCAACGTCCTGACTTTC | CATTPREGLAGANVLTF
TRBJ1-1 | TRBV11-3 | NA | 12 | NA | TGTGCCAGCCAGTTACAGAACACTGAAGCTTTCTTT | CASQLQNTEAFF
TRBJ1-2 | TRBV15 | NA | 16 | NA | TGTGCCACCAGCAGTTTCCGGAGGGGCTCTAACTATGGCTACACCTTC | CATSSFRRGSNYGYTF
TRBJ2-5 | TRBV7-8 | TRBD2 | 14 | NA | TGTGCCAGCAGCTCAGGACTAGCGGGAGGGGCCCAGTACTTC | CASSSGLAGGAQYF
TRBJ2-7 | TRBV12-3/TRBV12-4 | TRBD2 | 14 | few | TGTGCCAGCAGTTTGCCGGGAGGGCTCGACGAGCAGTACTTC | CASSLPGGLDEQYF
TRBJ1-1 | TRBV7-2 | TRBD1 | 16 | many | TGTGCCAGCAGCTTATCGCAGGGGGCGATGAACACTGAAGCTTTCTTT | CASSLSQGAMNTEAFF
TRBJ2-7 | TRBV29-1 | TRBD2 | 13 | many | TGCAGCGTTGAAAGCGGGGGGGCCTACGAGCAGTACTTC | CSVESGGAYEQYF
TRBJ2-7 | TRBV20-1 | TRBD2 | 17 | NA | TGCAGTGCTAGAGATGATGGTTTCGCGGGAGGGTTATACGAGCAGTACTTC | CSARDDGFAGGLYEQYF
TRBJ2-5 | TRBV2 | TRBD2 | 14 | NA | TGTGCCAGCGGCCTGGCGGGAGGAGCAGAGACCCAGTACTTC | CASGLAGGAETQYF
TRBJ2-3 | TRBV15 | NA | 18 | NA | TGTGCCACCAGCAGAGGGGGACATTCTAGCGGTTTCACAGATACGCAGTATTTT | CATSRGGHSSGFTDTQYF
TRBJ1-6 | TRBV9 | TRBD1 | 14 | NA | TGTGCCAGCAGTTACAGGGACAGATATTCACCCCTCCACTTT | CASSYRDRYSPLHF
TRBJ2-3 | TRBV25-1 | NA | 12 | NA | TGTGCCCAAACGGGCAGCACAGATACGCAGTATTTT | CAQTGSTDTQYF
TRBJ1-6 | TRBV12-3/TRBV12-4 | NA | 15 | few | TGTGCCAGCTCACCAGGGACACCGAATAATTCACCCCTCCACTTT | CASSPGTPNNSPLHF
TRBJ1-1 | TRBV9 | TRBD1 | 16 | NA | TGCGCCAGCAGCTTGACCTACAGGGGTCGGAACACTGAAGCTTTCTTT | CASSLTYRGRNTEAFF
TRBJ2-7 | TRBV4-1 | NA | 12 | many | TGCGCCAGCAGCCAAGAAGGTGGCGAGCAGTACTTC | CASSQEGGEQYF
TRBJ1-5 | TRBV20-1 | NA | 16 | NA | TGCAGTGCCCGAGCGGGAGGTACCGATAGCAATCAGCCCCAGCATTTT | CSARAGGTDSNQPQHF
TRBJ2-2 | TRBV9 | NA | 14 | NA | TGTGCCAGCAGCGTAGCTGGTGCCACCGGGGAGCTGTTTTTT | CASSVAGATGELFF
TRBJ1-6 | TRBV5-6 | NA | 16 | many | TGTGCCAGCAGCTTGTTGTGGGGCCAAGAAGAATCACCCCTCCACTTT | CASSLLWGQEESPLHF
TRBJ1-4 | TRBV7-8 | NA | 15 | NA | TGTGCCAGCAGCTTGGGCCCACCGGGGAACGAAAAACTGTTTTTT | CASSLGPPGNEKLFF
TRBJ2-3 | TRBV19 | NA | 15 | few | TGTGCCAGTAGTACGCGTCCAGAGAACACAGATACGCAGTATTTT | CASSTRPENTDTQYF
TRBJ2-5 | TRBV7-3 | NA | 13 | many | TGTGCCAGCAGCTTAACGTTCCGGGAGACCCAGTACTTC | CASSLTFRETQYF
TRBJ1-4 | TRBV29-1 | NA | 14 | once | TGCAGCTCGCGGGGGGGGCCCGGCTCTGGAAAACTGTTTTTT | CSSRGGPGSGKLFF
TRBJ2-7 | TRBV7-2 | NA | 13 | NA | TGTGCCAGCAGCCAGGGTCCTTACTACGAGCAGTACTTC | CASSQGPYYEQYF
TRBJ1-4 | TRBV2 | TRBD1 | 14 | NA | TGTGCCAGCAGTGGACAGGGGGTCGGAGAAAAACTGTTTTTT | CASSGQGVGEKLFF
TRBJ2-7 | TRBV20-1 | TRBD1 | 15 | many | TGCAGTGCTCCAGCCAGGGACAGGGCCTCCTACGAGCAGTACTTC | CSAPARDRASYEQYF
TRBJ1-5 | TRBV24-1 | TRBD1 | 14 | NA | TGTGCCACGTCGGACAGGGGGCTCGGTCAGCCCCAGCATTTT | CATSDRGLGQPQHF
TRBJ2-2 | TRBV2 | NA | 14 | NA | TGTGCCAGCAGTGAAATGAGACAGACCGGGGAGCTGTTTTTT | CASSEMRQTGELFF
TRBJ2-7 | TRBV14 | NA | 14 | many | TGTGCCAGCAGCCAAGGCGCGGGGCCCTACGAGCAGTACTTC | CASSQGAGPYEQYF
TRBJ2-7 | TRBV12-3/TRBV12-4 | NA | 14 | many | TGTGCCAGCAGTTCAGAGGGTGGAACCCGCGAGCAGTACTTC | CASSSEGGTREQYF